This T cell receptor beta chain came from a study of T cells after posttransplantation cyclophosphamide. This clone occurred a few times. Data came from immunoSEQ multiplex PCR; TCRdb stores just in-frame clones and leaves some out. The repertoire holds some 9,200 clones, with 89% as singletons. The germline V and J ends were trimmed by 0 bases and 0 bases, with 11 bases remaining between them. The CDR3 has 16 amino acids. CDR1 SGHRS and CDR2 YFSETQ come from the germline V gene. This receptor was obtained from a woman in her fifties or sixties in good health, CMV-negative, and a related stem cell transplant donor. The sample was memory CD4+ T cells sorted from PBMCs. The chain has TRBV5-1 and TRBJ2-3, with D possibly matching TRBD2 (6 bases). The CDR3 nucleotides read TGCGCCAGCAGCTTGGCCGGCGGGGCTAGCACAGATACGCAGTATTTT. Protein product: CASSLAGGASTDTQYF.